This TCR beta chain was profiled in a study of cytomegalovirus exposure and HLA in healthy donors (TCRdb year 2017). Describing the broader study: In an earlier analysis of under 750 of the donors, 276 Gb of sequence data and 90 million to 120 million unique TCR beta sequences from 180 million or so T cells were reported. Of the approximately 400 genotyped donors, approximately 82% fell in the genetic ancestry cluster associated with self-reported Caucasian donors. Along with the approximately 600-subject first cohort, a separate validation cohort of about 110 different subjects was used. In a later analysis, previously published TCR beta repertoires from roughly 710 donors were re-analyzed and high-resolution HLA genotyping was added so that TCR occurrence patterns could be studied. Typing coverage differed by locus: A, B, C, DRB1 and DQB1 were typed in roughly 620-640 donors, DQA1 in about 500, DPA1 in some 600, and DPB1 in 472. The study combined high-throughput TCR immunosequencing, statistical association of individual TCRs with disease status, and machine learning to predict cytomegalovirus infection status. An earlier analysis of 587 of the donors used high-throughput TCR beta sequencing to judge whether each TCR beta V gene segment behaved as functional or pseudogenic. Rather than drawing on any new phenotypic data, the later analysis identified candidate immune exposures from TCR beta sequences and the way those sequences occurred across donors. The study was designed to test whether signatures of past pathogen exposure could be identified by cataloging public T cell receptors. Approximately 310 gigabases of sequencing data and approximately 85 million unique TCR sequences were included in an early release covering about 700 HLA-typed donors. The study used immunosequencing to profile the T cell repertoires of approximately 640 subjects and linked those repertoires to cytomegalovirus serostatus. Across around 400 genotyped donors of the cohort, an average of roughly 200,000 unique TCR beta nucleotide sequences per donor were sequenced, and 15% to 20% of those sequences were non-productive. HLA typing included class I and class II loci at four-digit resolution. All discovery cohort repertoires had been generated on a single sequencing platform. Donor age, sex, ethnicity and CMV serostatus were compiled together with the repertoire data. Genome-wide SNP genotypes for about 60% of the roughly 670 donors were used in a later genetic analysis, which treated that subset as a discovery cohort. Four to six DR-DQ haplotypes were handled as single units for association and clustering because linkage in the cohort was strong. General findings and caveats noted by the study authors: A further reported finding was that TCR beta sequences accurately predicted the HLA-A and HLA-B alleles for most subjects in the first cohort. Broadly in line with IMGT annotations, most TCR beta V segments showed up in productive rearrangements about 87% or about 30% of the time in an earlier analysis of some 590 of the donors. The earlier analysis of 450 to 700 of the donors excluded roughly 16 rarely observed V segments, including chromosome 9 orphons, because counts were too low. Roughly uniform sequencing depth across donors was assumed in presence/absence analyses, although this assumption may not hold. A cluster of highly shared sequence variants was judged likely to represent a technical artifact of the sequencing pipeline. The authors suggested that the approach could potentially be generalized to other disease states and immunological phenotypes. A later analysis associated 16,951 TCR beta sequences with specific HLA alleles at a false discovery rate of 0.05. A later analysis reported that several top co-occurrence clusters appeared linked to parvovirus B19, influenza, CMV and Epstein-Barr virus. Linkage disequilibrium might explain the correlated functional status among segregating V segments, but an unknown experimental factor could not be excluded. In this cohort, only TCR beta chains were sequenced, and detectable features were limited by the absence of alpha or paired-chain data. According to a later analysis, TCR association rates differed among HLA loci, with DRB1 alleles showing the most associated TCRs and HLA-C alleles showing the fewest. A later analysis found that most CMV-associated TCR beta chains appeared HLA-restricted, with HLA associations seemingly driven largely by CMV exposure. In a later analysis, HLA-associated TCR beta chains showed more clonal expansion and lower generation probabilities than non-associated chains that were equally common. Three of the identified cytomegalovirus-associated TCR beta chains were confirmed in vitro to be specific for cytomegalovirus antigens. CMV serostatus was the only immune exposure information available for the cohort. The classifier was reported to diagnose cytomegalovirus status with high specificity and sensitivity in both the original cohort and the validation cohort. Assigning TCR associations to individual alleles was difficult when HLA alleles, especially DR and DQ, strongly co-occurred. While some public TCRs were present in many individuals, most TCR sequences turned up only very rarely across donors. The study listed 150 to 200 TCR beta chains as associated with cytomegalovirus. According to a later genetic analysis, donors in an Asian-associated ancestry cluster had fewer N-insertions in productive TCRs than the roughly 700-donor mean. A later genetic analysis associated a missense DCLRE1C variant with V-gene and J-gene trimming of TCR beta chains, and an independent cohort replicated the association. Because some donors lacked HLA typing at each locus, the association tests relied only on the typed subset.

The library was generated by the immunoSEQ multiplex PCR assay. For the multiplex PCR, a mixture combining 60 forward primers for TCR Vbeta segments and 13 reverse primers for TCR Jbeta segments was used. The CDR3 region of rearranged TCR beta genes was amplified from genomic DNA by a multiplex PCR assay. Amplified TCR beta libraries were sequenced as 87-base-pair reads on the Illumina HiSeq System. The study's own analysis went as follows. In a later analysis, roughly 80 million unique TCR beta chains were counted across the roughly 670 repertoires, and roughly 9.9 million of these chains were shared by at least two donors. A nearest-neighbor algorithm error-corrected the raw reads and collapsed the reads into unique sequences, merging closely related sequences to remove PCR and sequencing errors. To assign V, D and J gene segments, CDR3 sequences were aligned to IMGT reference sequences. For a sequence to be retained, a match of at least six nucleotides was required to both a V gene segment and a J gene segment. A rearrangement was called productive if the CDR3 had no stop codons and remained in frame with V and J, and every other rearrangement was called non-productive. CDR3 was defined according to IMGT convention as the region running from the second conserved V-encoded cysteine to the conserved J-encoded phenylalanine. In an earlier analysis of roughly 580 of the donors, sequences lacking an unambiguous match to a single V gene segment were excluded. In an earlier analysis of approximately 550 of the donors, V segments were called functional above 56.7% productive rearrangements and were called segregating when the between-donor standard deviation exceeded 5%. A statistical classification framework was developed to diagnose cytomegalovirus status using the catalog of TCR beta chain sequences. In a later analysis, V and J genes were assigned by comparing TCR nucleotide sequences against IMGT/GENE-DB human TR gene sequences. The TCRdist pipeline was used in a later analysis to assign CDR3 sequences and most-parsimonious VDJ recombination scenarios. In a later analysis, every TCR beta chain was defined by the combination of its CDR3 amino acid sequence and its V-gene family, and reads without a unique V-gene family were dropped. As a way to deal with suspected cross-contamination and a sequencing artifact, a later analysis dropped 500 to 700 nucleotide sequences that were highly shared and had low generation probability. A later analysis calculated a clonal expansion index for each public chain from normalized within-repertoire ranks of inferred template counts. Generation probabilities in a later analysis came from a VDJ recombination model fitted to out-of-frame rearrangements, and those results were checked against IGoR. In a later analysis, hypergeometric tests were used to score TCR-TCR, TCR-HLA and TCR-CMV co-occurrence, with a repertoire-size bias correction applied to TCR pairs. A later analysis estimated false discovery rates by permuting HLA or CMV assignments 20 times. In a later analysis, co-occurring TCRs were grouped using DBSCAN, with TCRdist sequence similarity added in when clustering inside HLA-allele-positive subsets. Co-occurrence clustering excluded repertoires with fewer than 30,000 or more than 120,000 public chains, plus five with anomalous nucleotide sharing. TCRdb carries this immuneACCESS record with in-frame sequences only. Its versions omit some clonotypes, under half of them owing to an unresolved V gene in the studies checked, with the rest unexplained. D and trimming were read from the DNA, whereas the V and J calls and clone size are those reported in that table. This sample holds roughly 180,000 clones; 80% were observed only once. Of the sample, 1.9% falls within the top ten clones.

The cohort was made up of around 720 healthy bone marrow donors. At the time of sampling, all cohort members were nominally healthy, though unrecorded immune exposures were likely present. The donor was CMV seronegative and was included in the group of under 450 seronegative cohort members. Each donor provided a peripheral blood sample, and peripheral blood mononuclear cells were used for TCR beta sequencing. The Qiagen DNeasy Blood Extraction Kit was used to extract genomic DNA from the blood cell samples. This clone was detected many times. The target of this receptor is not known. No base-level quality is on record; no much larger clone is a single base apart. The sequence was collected from a young woman in good health and CMV-seronegative. Sequenced: PBMCs.

The CDR3 here reads CASSPESGAINEQFF. The nucleotide sequence reads as follows: TGTGCCAGCAGTCCCGAAAGCGGGGCGATCAATGAGCAGTTCTTC. The chain couples TRBV6-4 to TRBJ2-1, with 7 junctional bases fitting TRBD2. Its CDR3 holds 15 amino acids, cysteine through phenylalanine. Only CDR3 DNA remains: 45 bases, in frame from the first base. Per the germline V gene, MRHNA is the CDR1 and SNTAGT is the CDR2. The V end gives up 5 bases and the J end 6 bases, leaving 10 bases in the junction not matched to a gene.